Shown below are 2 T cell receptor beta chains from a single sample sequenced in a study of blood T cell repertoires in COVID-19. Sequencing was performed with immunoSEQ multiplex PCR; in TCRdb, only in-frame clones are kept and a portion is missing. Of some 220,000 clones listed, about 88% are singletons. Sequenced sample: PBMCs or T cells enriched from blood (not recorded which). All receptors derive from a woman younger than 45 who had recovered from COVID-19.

In DNA form, the CDR3 reads TGTGCCAGCAGCCCGGGGGGGCTCACAGATACGCAGTATTTT. Its translation: CASSPGGLTDTQYF. The rearrangement uses TRBV7-9 and TRBJ2-3; TRBD2 matches at 8 bases. The CDR3 contains 14 residues. Per the germline V gene, CDR1 is SEHNR and CDR2 is FQNEAQ (reference sequence). J gave up 2 bases and V 5 bases, and 3 bases lay outside the gene matches. Drawing the rest from reference TRBV7-9 and TRBJ2-3, the complete variable domain is DTGVSQNPRHKITKRGQNVTFRCDPISEHNRLYWYRQTLGQGPEFLTYFQNEAQLEKSRLLSDRFSAERPKGSFSTLEIQRTEQGDSAMYLCASSPGGLTDTQYFGPGTRLTVL.

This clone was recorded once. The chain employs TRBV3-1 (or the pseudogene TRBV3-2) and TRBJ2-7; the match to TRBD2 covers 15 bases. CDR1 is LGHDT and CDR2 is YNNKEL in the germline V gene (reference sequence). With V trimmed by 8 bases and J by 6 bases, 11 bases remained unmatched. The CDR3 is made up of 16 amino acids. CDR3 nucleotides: TGTGCCAGCGGGAGGACTAGCGGGGGGGCCAGGATCGAGCAGTACTTC. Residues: CASGRTSGGARIEQYF.